This T cell receptor (beta chain) is from a study of T-cell reconstitution after alpha-beta-depleted transplantation in children (dated by TCRdb to between 2015 and 2016). Turning to the overall study: The study quantitatively tracked T-cell immune reconstitution after TCRalphabeta/CD19-depleted allogeneic hematopoietic cell transplantation in children using TCR repertoire profiling.

This clonotype was counted a few times. This receptor's antigen is unknown. Nothing much larger sits one base from this clone, and base qualities are not available. Receptor libraries were prepared by PCR. Sequencing was carried out with an Illumina HiSeq 2500. To normalize quantification of the TCRbeta repertoire, the TCR libraries were built with molecular barcoding that relied on unique molecular identifiers. TCRdb took the public reads, trimmed them with fastp at Q25, ran MiXCR for clone calling and kept in-frame beta chains. Every CDR3 protein is listed once, alongside the most common genes and DNA of its rows. In all, the sample holds 330,000 or so distinct CDR3 sequences, and roughly 7.8% of those were seen once. The biggest ten clones account for 8.5% to 9.5% of the sample. General study outcomes and caveats: In some patients, the high TCRbeta diversity seen at day 60 was put down to recipient T cells and intrathymic progenitors that had survived conditioning. The apparently early alphabetaT-cell count recovery about two months after transplant was reportedly dependent on only several hundred rapidly expanded clones derived from non-depleted graft cells. Over subsequent months, a decline in hyperexpanded clone frequencies was noted, and after one year, T-cell counts and TCRbeta diversity were mostly ascribed to newly produced T cells.

The treatment or condition label, as the study defines it: allogeneic hematopoietic cell transplantation with graft depleted of TCRalphabeta T cells and CD19 B cells. TCRalphabeta/CD19-depleted allogeneic hematopoietic cell grafts were given to the transplant recipients, all of whom were children. This receptor was identified in a female patient younger than 10 who had a stem cell transplant for Fanconi anemia, so the T cells may come from the graft donor. Material: peripheral blood, obtained 360 days after TCRalphabeta/CD19-depleted stem cell transplant.

The DNA is as follows: TGTGCCAGCAGCTTAGAACGGTTTTCCCTTTCACCCCTCCACTTT. Translated, this gives CASSLERFSLSPLHF. The rearrangement joined TRBV7-6 to TRBJ1-6, with an unclear D gene assignment. Cut back by 1 base and 9 bases, the V and J ends lie 13 bases apart. Via the germline V gene, CDR1 is SGHVS and CDR2 FNYEAQ. Including the terminal cysteine and phenylalanine, the CDR3 comprises 15 residues. This entry keeps only the CDR3 DNA: 45 bases, framed from base 1.